This TCR beta chain was identified in a study of OX40 agonist ivuxolimab in advanced cancers. Overall study: Participants could have had prior anti-PD-1, anti-PD-L1 or anti-CTLA-4 therapy, and about 37% had some. Study-wide points: Doses of 0.1 to 3.0 mg/kg were accompanied by clonal expansion of CD4+ and CD8+ blood T cells by week 6.

Data came from immunoSEQ multiplex PCR; TCRdb stores just in-frame clones and leaves some out. The data show approximately 22,000 clones, 84% seen once. Looked up from germline, CDR1 is GTSNPN and CDR2 is SVGIG (reference sequence). CDR3 length: 14 residues. Trimming shortened V by 2 bases and J by 4 bases, and 14 bases separated the two germline ends. With regard to this clone: Antigen specificity is unknown.

The sequenced sample was CD4+ or CD8+ T cells sorted from blood, obtained in a trial of the OX40 agonist ivuxolimab. The source is an adult with an advanced solid tumor such as melanoma, head and neck, liver or kidney cancer. The chain has TRBV30 and TRBJ1-1; D perhaps matches TRBD1 (5 bases). The CDR3 DNA reads as TGTGCCTGGAGTAAAAGGCTGGGGGTCACTGAAGCTTTCTTT. Its translation is CAWSKRLGVTEAFF.